Shown below are 14 T cell receptor beta chains from a single sample sequenced in a study of T-cell memory formation after mild COVID-19. In TCRdb, the 5' RACE reads were re-called with MiXCR into one record per CDR3 protein. The data hold roughly 400,000 distinct CDR3 sequences, with roughly 18% observed a single time. The sequencing input was PBMCs or a T cell subset sorted from them (not recorded which). These receptors came from a man between 18 and 29 years old who had mild COVID-19 (a few samples of this study predate the infection). Cell type and time point are not known.

In this sample, this clonotype turned up many times. This chain uses TRBV5-1 with TRBJ2-3, with 8 bases identical to TRBD1. The CDR3 covers 16 residues. Germline V gene lookup returns CDR1 SGHRS and CDR2 YFSETQ. V lost 0 bases to trimming and J lost 2 bases; unmatched junction nucleotides: 5. The CDR3 protein is CASSLGQGMNTDTQYF. CDR3 coding DNA: TGCGCCAGCAGCTTGGGACAGGGGATGAACACAGATACGCAGTATTTT.

This clonotype was detected a few times. The V call is TRBV5-1, the J call TRBJ2-3; 8 bases map to TRBD2. J gave up 0 bases and V 8 bases, and 5 bases lay outside the gene matches. Germline lookup yields CDR1 SGHRS and CDR2 YFSETQ. The CDR3 loop spans 14 amino acids. CDR3 bases: TGCGCCAGTTGTAGCGGGGAAAGCACAGATACGCAGTATTTT. Amino acid sequence: CASCSGESTDTQYF.

This clonotype has a handful of counts. The rearrangement links TRBV29-1 to TRBJ2-3, with 12 positions matching TRBD2. CDR1 and CDR2 (germline): SQVTM, ANQGSEA. The CDR3 extends over 15 amino acids. V shed 5 bases, J shed 4 bases, and the junction held 7 bases outside the gene matches. CDR3 sequence reads: CSVSRTSGVSDTQYF. CDR3 in DNA: TGCAGCGTTTCCCGGACTAGCGGGGTTTCAGATACGCAGTATTTT.

The chain links TRBV3-1 to TRBJ2-1; TRBD2 agrees at 10 bases. Trimming at V came to 4 bases and at J to 5 bases, leaving 5 bases not matched to a gene. The length of the CDR3 is 15 residues. The germline V gene encodes CDR1 LGHDT and CDR2 YNNKEL (reference sequence). The CDR3 is CASSRERGGNNEQFF. CDR3 DNA: TGTGCCAGCAGCCGAGAGCGGGGGGGCAACAATGAGCAGTTCTTC.

On this clonotype: A junction end diverges from the germline sequence, so it may reflect a read error. The V gene is TRBV20-1, the J gene TRBJ2-5; D ambiguous. Germline CDR1 reads DFQATT; CDR2 reads SNEGSKA (reference sequence). This CDR3 comprises 12 residues. This CDR3 is CSASNYQETQYF. The CDR3 bases are TGCAGTGCTAGCAACTATCAAGAGACACAGTACTTC.

The rearrangement links TRBV6-5 to TRBJ1-1, with a possible D match to TRBD1 (5 bases). CDR1 is MNHEY, CDR2 SVGAGI, per germline. The CDR3 is made up of 15 amino acids. Trimming shortened V by 7 bases and J by 1 base, and 16 bases separated the two germline ends. The CDR3 is CASIPTGLENTEAFF. CDR3 nucleotides: TGTGCCAGCATTCCTACGGGGCTTGAGAACACTGAAGCTTTCTTT.

The V gene is TRBV11-2, the J gene TRBJ2-3; the match to TRBD2 covers 13 bases. With V trimmed by 5 bases and J by 4 bases, 3 bases remained unmatched. The CDR3 spans 15 residues. Germline lookup yields CDR1 SGHAT and CDR2 FQNNGV. CDR3 protein: CASSRLAGGSDTQYF. The CDR3 DNA is TGTGCCAGCAGCCGACTAGCGGGGGGTTCAGATACGCAGTATTTT. Full variable domain (rest looked up from reference TRBV11-2 and TRBJ2-3): EAGVAQSPRYKIIEKRQSVAFWCNPISGHATLYWYQQILGQGPKLLIQFQNNGVVDDSQLPKDRFSAERLKGVDSTLKIQPAKLEDSAVYLCASSRLAGGSDTQYFGPGTRLTVL.

The genes are TRBV6-5 and TRBJ2-3, with D uncertain. Germline V gene lookup returns CDR1 MNHEY and CDR2 SVGAGI. V was clipped by 0 bases and J by 0 bases, with 10 bases between them. The CDR3 totals 16 residues. CDR3 sequence reads: CASSYSLSLSTDTQYF. In DNA, the CDR3 is TGTGCCAGCAGTTACTCGCTCTCCCTCAGCACAGATACGCAGTATTTT.

The chain combines TRBV5-4 with TRBJ2-2; TRBD1 matches 7 bases. Looked up from germline, CDR1 is SGHNT and CDR2 is YYREEE (reference sequence). CDR3 length equals 15 residues. The junction had 5 bases not matched to a gene; V was cut back by 2 bases and J by 4 bases. CDR3 nucleotide sequence: TGTGCCAGCAGCTTTAGGGACAGTTTCACCGGGGAGCTGTTTTTT. This gives the protein CASSFRDSFTGELFF.

This clonotype occurred a few times. The rearrangement links TRBV23-1 to TRBJ2-2, with D perhaps matching TRBD1 (6 bases). TRBV23-1 is known as an ORF, though its function is uncertain. This CDR3 contains 17 residues. Trimming removed 3 bases at V and 1 base at J, with 15 bases between. The CDR3 sequence: CASSQAGGTQNTGELFF. The CDR3 DNA sequence: TGCGCCAGCAGTCAGGCCGGTGGGACACAGAACACCGGGGAGCTGTTTTTT.

This clonotype showed up just a few times. The chain combines TRBV10-2 with TRBJ2-3, with a tentative D call TRBD2 (6 bases). The CDR3 spans 15 residues. Trimming took 3 bases from V and 2 from J, leaving 12 bases between them. CDR1 is WSHSY, CDR2 SAAADI, per germline. The CDR3 DNA is TGCGCCAGCAGTGATGCGGGGTTCACCACAGATACGCAGTATTTT. Translated, it gives CASSDAGFTTDTQYF.

This clonotype occurred a few times. This rearrangement joins TRBV9 to TRBJ2-5, with D hard to call. The CDR3 has 14 residues. Germline V gene lookup returns CDR1 SGDLS and CDR2 YYNGEE. V was shortened by 0 bases and J by 2 bases, with 8 bases between the two germline ends. The CDR3 DNA reads TGTGCCAGCAGCGTAGAACCTAGACAAGAGACCCAGTACTTC. Protein: CASSVEPRQETQYF.

A few counts support this clonotype. The genes are TRBV5-1 and TRBJ1-1, with 7 bases aligning to TRBD1. With V trimmed by 4 bases and J by 4 bases, 13 bases remained unmatched. CDR1 SGHRS and CDR2 YFSETQ come from the germline V gene. The CDR3 has 16 residues. The CDR3 sequence: CASSTPSGTEATEAFF. For the CDR3, the DNA is TGCGCCAGCAGCACCCCCTCCGGGACAGAAGCCACTGAAGCTTTCTTT.

This clonotype was observed many times. The chain uses TRBV5-1 and TRBJ2-1; TRBD2 matches 11 bases. The V and J ends lost 4 bases and 12 bases, in that order; junction bases with no gene match: 15. The CDR3 spans 16 residues. CDR1 SGHRS and CDR2 YFSETQ come from the germline V gene. CDR3 region: CASSHHSGGASLGQFF. The CDR3 coding sequence is TGCGCCAGCAGCCACCATAGCGGGGGGGCCAGTTTGGGGCAGTTCTTC.